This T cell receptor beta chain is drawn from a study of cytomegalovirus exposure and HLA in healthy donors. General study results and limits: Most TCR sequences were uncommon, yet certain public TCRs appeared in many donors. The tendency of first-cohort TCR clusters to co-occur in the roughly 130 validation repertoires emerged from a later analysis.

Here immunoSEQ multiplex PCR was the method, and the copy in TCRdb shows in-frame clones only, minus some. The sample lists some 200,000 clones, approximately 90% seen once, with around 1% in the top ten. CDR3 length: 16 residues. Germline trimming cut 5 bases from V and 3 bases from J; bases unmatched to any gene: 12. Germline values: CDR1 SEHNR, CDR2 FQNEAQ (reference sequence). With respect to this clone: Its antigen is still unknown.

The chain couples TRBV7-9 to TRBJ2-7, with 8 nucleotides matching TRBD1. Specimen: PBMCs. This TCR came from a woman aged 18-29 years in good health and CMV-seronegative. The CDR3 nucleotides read TGTGCCAGCAGCCCACCATACCCCGGGACAGGCTACGAGCAGTACTTC. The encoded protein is CASSPPYPGTGYEQYF.